These 31 T cell receptor beta chains share one sample of origin, sequenced in a study of B cell selection in AIRE deficiency. Regulatory T cells were sorted as CD4+CD25hiCD127low/negative. The method was immunoSEQ multiplex PCR; TCRdb's version includes in-frame clones alone and lacks a portion of them. The sample yields about 26,000 clones, about 90% seen once. Sequenced material: CD4+CD25+ Tregs sorted from PBMCs. The source is a human donor in good health.

The rearrangement links TRBV6-1 to TRBJ2-7; 9 positions agree with TRBD2. This CDR3 spans 16 amino acids. Germline assignment: CDR1 MNHNS and CDR2 SASEGT. Losses at the gene ends were 4 bases for V and 0 bases for J; bases not matched to a gene: 7. Here the CDR3 DNA reads TGTGCCAGCAGTGTCAATAGCGGGGGCCTCTCCTACGAGCAGTACTTC. Translation: CASSVNSGGLSYEQYF.

The rearrangement uses TRBV19 and TRBJ2-7, with D maybe TRBD1 (6 bases). CDR1 LNHDA and CDR2 SQIVND come from the germline V gene (reference sequence). The CDR3 is 14 amino acids. With 0 bases removed from V and 6 bases from J, the gap between germline ends came to 12 bases. The CDR3 loop is CASSIEGGRAEQYF. In nucleotides, the CDR3 is TGTGCCAGTAGTATAGAAGGGGGACGGGCCGAGCAGTACTTC.

V usage is TRBV7-8 and J usage is TRBJ1-1; tentative D call: TRBD1 (5 bases). Per germline, CDR1 SGHVS and CDR2 FQNEAQ. The V end lost 4 bases, the J end lost 5 bases, and 11 bases lay between the germline ends. The CDR3 has 13 amino acids. This CDR3 reads CASSYPWGTEAFF. The CDR3, as DNA: TGTGCCAGCAGCTACCCCTGGGGGACTGAAGCTTTCTTT.

This clone came up once. The genes are TRBV16 and TRBJ1-5; 7 bases align to TRBD1. Per the germline V gene, CDR1 is KGHSY and CDR2 is FQNENV. The CDR3 covers 14 residues. Germline trimming cut 4 bases from V and 4 bases from J; bases unmatched to any gene: 4. The CDR3 region is CASSPDRDNQPQHF. For the CDR3, the DNA is TGTGCCAGCAGCCCCGACAGGGATAATCAGCCCCAGCATTTT.

Only one count was recorded for this clone. This chain joins TRBV29-1 and TRBJ2-7, with unresolved D. The CDR3 extends over 12 amino acids. V lost 4 bases, J lost 2 bases, and 9 bases lay in between. From germline, CDR1 is SQVTM and CDR2 ANQGSEA. The CDR3 DNA sequence: TGCAGCGTTGTAGGGCGACCCTACGAGCAGTACTTC. Its protein product is CSVVGRPYEQYF.

This chain uses TRBV14 with TRBJ2-7; a possible D gene is TRBD1 (5 bases). V dropped 1 base and J dropped 6 bases, with 10 bases sitting between them. CDR3 length: 13 residues. Germline assignment: CDR1 SGHDN and CDR2 FVKESK. The CDR3 nucleotides read TGTGCCAGCAGCCAAGTTCCAGGGCTCGAGCAGTACTTC. Its translation: CASSQVPGLEQYF.

CDR3 nucleotides: TGTGCCAGCAGCTCTCCGCCGAAGGACCGTGCGTCCTACGAGCAGTACTTC. Protein: CASSSPPKDRASYEQYF. The chain uses TRBV7-9 and TRBJ2-7; D not resolved. This CDR3 spans 17 amino acids. V shed 4 bases and J shed 1 base, with 20 bases lying between them. Germline assignment: CDR1 SEHNR and CDR2 FQNEAQ (reference sequence).

The V gene is TRBV6-5, the J gene TRBJ1-4, with TRBD1 matching over 9 bases. Germline CDR1 reads MNHEY; CDR2 reads SVGAGI. After removal of 0 bases from V and 7 bases from J, the junction contained 3 bases not matched to a gene. This CDR3 is 15 amino acids long. Here the CDR3 DNA reads TGTGCCAGCAGTTACTCCGGGACAGGGAGTGAAAAACTGTTTTTT. This sequence encodes CASSYSGTGSEKLFF.

This chain links TRBV29-1 with TRBJ2-2; 7 bases fit TRBD1. From germline, CDR1 is SQVTM and CDR2 ANQGSEA. CDR3 length equals 14 residues. The J segment lost 5 bases and the V segment lost 6 bases, leaving 9 bases of the junction unmatched. CDR3 in amino acids: CSVPGTDLTGELFF. CDR3 DNA: TGCAGCGTCCCCGGGACAGATTTGACCGGGGAGCTGTTTTTT.

The gene calls are TRBV11-2 and TRBJ2-7, with D perhaps matching TRBD1 (6 bases). Germline V gene data show CDR1 as SGHAT and CDR2 as FQNNGV. V was shortened by 0 bases and J by 3 bases, with 12 bases between the two germline ends. The CDR3 length is 15 residues. The chain's CDR3 is CASSLELGAIYEQYF. CDR3 DNA: TGTGCCAGCAGCTTAGAACTGGGGGCGATCTACGAGCAGTACTTC.

The V and J genes are TRBV5-6 and TRBJ2-7; D perhaps matches TRBD2 (7 bases). Trimming took off 1 base at V and 6 bases at J, with 17 bases between the two ends. The germline gives CDR1 SGHDT, CDR2 YYEEEE. The CDR3 has 15 residues. As DNA, the CDR3 is TGTGCCAGCAGCTTGTATGTGGGGGGGCCGGCCGAGCAGTACTTC. Its translation: CASSLYVGGPAEQYF.

The CDR3 loop reads CARTTTGGFGYTF. CDR3 coding DNA: TGTGCCAGGACCACGACGGGCGGTTTTGGCTACACCTTC. V is TRBV28 and J is TRBJ1-2; no clear D gene. CDR1 is MDHEN and CDR2 is SYDVKM in the germline V gene. Deletions cut 9 bases from V and 7 bases from J, with 18 bases between. This CDR3 has 13 residues.

V gene TRBV10-3 combines with J gene TRBJ2-1; no clear D gene. This CDR3 has 15 amino acids. CDR1 and CDR2 from the germline V gene are ENHRY and SYGVKD. The germline V and J ends were trimmed by 10 bases and 0 bases, with 16 bases remaining between them. The CDR3 DNA sequence: TGTGCCACAATTTACACAGAAGACTCCTACAATGAGCAGTTCTTC. It yields the protein CATIYTEDSYNEQFF.

The V call is TRBV27, the J call TRBJ1-6, with D uncertain. V lost 5 bases to trimming and J lost 1 base, with 15 bases between them. There are 17 residues in the CDR3. Germline CDR1 and CDR2: MNHEY and SMNVEV (reference sequence). CDR3 DNA sequence: TGTGCCAGCAGTCCCATACCTCCTGGGTCCTATAATTCACCCCTCCACTTT. Translating gives CASSPIPPGSYNSPLHF.

Relative to its sample, this clone is medium-sized. CDR3 bases: TGTGCCAGCAGTTCCGCCTCCGGGACGCTTAGGAGGGCTTTCTTT. Its protein product is CASSSASGTLRRAFF. The rearrangement joins TRBV6-5 to TRBJ1-1; tentatively, D is TRBD1 (5 bases). V lost 4 bases and J lost 11, with 23 bases in between. Germline assignment: CDR1 MNHEY and CDR2 SVGAGI. There are 15 residues in the CDR3.

The chain joins TRBV28 to TRBJ2-4, with 8 nucleotides matching TRBD2. The CDR3 is 16 amino acids. Per germline, CDR1 MDHEN and CDR2 SYDVKM. J was trimmed by 3 bases and V by 4 bases; bases with no gene match: 8. CDR3 nucleotides: TGTGCCAGCAGTTCAACGGGGGGGCTGGTCAAAAACATTCAGTACTTC. Amino acid sequence: CASSSTGGLVKNIQYF. Variable domain in full (rest from reference TRBV28 and TRBJ2-4): DVKVTQSSRYLVKRTGEKVFLECVQDMDHENMFWYRQDPGLGLRLIYFSYDVKMKEKGDIPEGYSVSREKKERFSLILESASTNQTSMYLCASSSTGGLVKNIQYFGAGTRLSVL.

The CDR3 spells CASSISGRNTEAFF. CDR3 in DNA: TGTGCCAGCTCCATCTCCGGTAGGAACACTGAAGCTTTCTTT. The gene calls are TRBV18 and TRBJ1-1; no firm D call. The CDR3 runs to 14 residues. In germline, CDR1 is KGHSH, CDR2 LQKENI. Trimming took off 6 bases at V and 1 base at J, with 12 bases between the two ends.

J is TRBJ1-1 and V is TRBV25-1, with D possibly matching TRBD1 (6 bases). Per germline, CDR1 MGHDK and CDR2 SYGVNS. V was pared by 4 bases and J by 4 bases, with 13 bases between. The CDR3 has 14 amino acids. CDR3 nucleotide sequence: TGTGCCAGCAGTGCCGACTGGGGGGCCACTGAAGCTTTCTTT. Its protein product is CASSADWGATEAFF.

The chain has TRBV5-6 and TRBJ2-4, with 7 positions matching TRBD1. Trimming removed 3 bases from V and 2 bases from J; junction bases left unmatched: 14. Per germline, CDR1 SGHDT and CDR2 YYEEEE. This CDR3 is built from 18 residues. The CDR3 DNA reads as TGTGCCAGCAGCTCGCCGGGACAGCCACAAAGATCCAAAAACATTCAGTACTTC. This codes for CASSSPGQPQRSKNIQYF.

In its sample, this clone was seen once. The chain employs TRBV2 and TRBJ2-5, with D possibly being TRBD1 (6 bases). Trimming took off 5 bases at V and 5 bases at J, with 18 bases between the two ends. Germline V gives CDR1 SNHLY, CDR2 FYNNEI. This CDR3 comprises 15 residues. CDR3 amino acids: CASSPRTAEGETQYF. In nucleotides, the CDR3 is TGTGCCAGCAGTCCAAGGACAGCCGAGGGGGAGACCCAGTACTTC. Full variable domain (missing parts from reference TRBV2 and TRBJ2-5): EPEVTQTPSHQVTQMGQEVILRCVPISNHLYFYWYRQILGQKVEFLVSFYNNEISEKSEIFDDQFSVERPDGSNFTLKIRSTKLEDSAMYFCASSPRTAEGETQYFGPGTRLLVL.

The chain couples TRBV7-3 to TRBJ2-1, with TRBD2 identical over 13 bases. Trimming at V came to 5 bases and at J to 0 bases, leaving 7 bases not matched to a gene. The CDR3 runs to 18 residues. CDR1 SGHTA and CDR2 FQGTGA come from the germline V gene. In nucleotides, the CDR3 is TGTGCCAGCAGCCGAGGACTAGCGGGGGCCAGCTCCTACAATGAGCAGTTCTTC. Its translation is CASSRGLAGASSYNEQFF.

This chain links TRBV5-1 with TRBJ2-7; 12 bases line up with TRBD1. The germline gives CDR1 SGHRS, CDR2 YFSETQ. V lost 5 bases and J lost 0; bases outside the gene matches: 3. There are 15 residues in the CDR3. The CDR3 DNA reads TGCGCCAGCAGAGGGACAGGGGGCTACTCCTACGAGCAGTACTTC. This translates into CASRGTGGYSYEQYF.

The CDR3 loop is CSGGGANTEAFF. The CDR3, as DNA: TGCAGCGGGGGTGGAGCGAACACTGAAGCTTTCTTT. The J gene is TRBJ1-1, the V gene TRBV29-1; D call uncertain. The length of the CDR3 is 12 residues. Germline V gene lookup returns CDR1 SQVTM and CDR2 ANQGSEA. V was clipped by 7 bases and J by 1 base, with 10 bases between them.

A few counts support this clone. V and J are TRBV28 and TRBJ1-6, with D tentatively TRBD1 (6 bases). Germline-derived CDR1 and CDR2 are MDHEN and SYDVKM. The CDR3 loop spans 16 amino acids. V lost 6 bases and J 6 bases, leaving 18 bases between the germline ends. The CDR3 reads CASRATGNTPNSPLHF. CDR3 bases: TGTGCCAGCAGGGCAACAGGGAACACACCTAATTCACCCCTCCACTTT.

The sample holds one count of this clone. V gene TRBV5-1 combines with J gene TRBJ2-2; D is possibly TRBD1 or TRBD2 (5 bases each). Looked up from germline, CDR1 is SGHRS and CDR2 is YFSETQ. The CDR3 sequence is 13 residues long. V was pared by 6 bases and J by 5 bases, with 11 bases between. CDR3 in DNA: TGCGCCAGCAAGGCCAGGGAGACCGGGGAGCTGTTTTTT. This translates into CASKARETGELFF.

The chain has TRBV13 and TRBJ1-5; D is undetermined. Per the germline V gene, CDR1 is PRHDT and CDR2 is FYEKMQ (reference sequence). CDR3 length equals 16 residues. The ends were cut back, 0 bases at V and 0 bases at J, with 9 bases in the middle. The CDR3: CASSLGPPNSNQPQHF. CDR3 coding DNA: TGTGCCAGCAGCTTAGGCCCCCCCAATAGCAATCAGCCCCAGCATTTT.

This clone occurred once. The chain has TRBV18 and TRBJ2-1; D tentatively reads TRBD1 or TRBD2 (5 bases each). Trimming pared 6 bases from V and 6 bases from J, leaving 9 bases between. The CDR3 length is 12 residues. CDR1 and CDR2 from the germline V gene are KGHSH and LQKENI. CDR3 bases: TGTGCCAGCTCCCGGGACCGCAATGAGCAGTTCTTC. Translating it yields CASSRDRNEQFF.

The J gene is TRBJ1-1, the V gene TRBV10-3; D is perhaps TRBD1 (6 bases). The V and J ends lost 3 bases and 1 base respectively, with 9 bases between them. The CDR3 is 14 residues long. Germline V gene sequence: CDR1 ENHRY, CDR2 SYGVKD. CDR3 residues: CAISEGQQNTEAFF. CDR3 nucleotides: TGTGCCATCAGTGAAGGACAGCAGAACACTGAAGCTTTCTTT.

V is TRBV7-6 and J is TRBJ2-1, with TRBD2 identical over 7 bases. After removal of 2 bases from V and 9 bases from J, the junction contained 1 base not matched to a gene. CDR3 size: 12 residues. Germline CDR1 SGHVS, CDR2 FNYEAQ. CDR3 sequence reads: CASSLPGGEQFF. CDR3 bases: TGTGCCAGCAGCTTACCGGGAGGTGAGCAGTTCTTC.

V gene TRBV27 combines with J gene TRBJ1-2; maybe TRBD1 (6 bases). V was clipped by 0 bases and J by 5 bases, with 16 bases between them. CDR3 length equals 16 residues. CDR1 is MNHEY and CDR2 is SMNVEV in the germline V gene (reference sequence). CDR3 residues: CASSLSSAGEGYGYTF. In DNA, the CDR3 is TGTGCCAGCAGTTTATCTTCCGCAGGGGAAGGATATGGCTACACCTTC.

This clone was detected only a few times. The chain is built from TRBV15 and TRBJ1-3; D gene ambiguous. The ends were cut back, 0 bases at V and 4 bases at J, with 7 bases in the middle. Looked up from germline, CDR1 is LNHNV and CDR2 is YYDKDF (reference sequence). CDR3 size: 14 residues. The CDR3 DNA sequence: TGTGCCACCAGCAGAGATCCTTGGGGAAACACCATATATTTT. This sequence encodes CATSRDPWGNTIYF.